Below, one T cell receptor (beta chain) is given with its context. Its antigen is not known. The CDR3 is 15 residues long. Germline-derived CDR1 and CDR2 are SGHDT and YYEEEE. The record originates from a study of T cell clusters in autoimmune cytopenias. At the level of the study: A median age of roughly 59 years and mean of about 50 years characterized healthy donor controls.

About 39,000 genome equivalents of blood DNA were amplified for TRB. Study-wide results and caveats: Clustering suggested that physiological T cell clusters were missing in primary autoimmune cytopenia patients.

TRB was amplified by touch-down multiplex PCR, primer pools A and B combined. TCRdb reprocessed the multiplex PCR reads, keeping one entry per CDR3 protein, no DNA. There are around 5,000 distinct CDR3 sequences in the sample, with 15% held by the top ten. The sample was also reused in another study, on T cell repertoires in aging, cancer and after chemotherapy. As that study records: Immunological memory after chemotherapy cannot be judged from the repertoire data.

V is TRBV5-6 and J is TRBJ2-5; TCRdb picks TRBD1, but there is no DNA to check that call. Material for sequencing was peripheral blood. The sequence came from a human donor in good health. CDR3 sequence reads: CASSLAGGGGETQYF.